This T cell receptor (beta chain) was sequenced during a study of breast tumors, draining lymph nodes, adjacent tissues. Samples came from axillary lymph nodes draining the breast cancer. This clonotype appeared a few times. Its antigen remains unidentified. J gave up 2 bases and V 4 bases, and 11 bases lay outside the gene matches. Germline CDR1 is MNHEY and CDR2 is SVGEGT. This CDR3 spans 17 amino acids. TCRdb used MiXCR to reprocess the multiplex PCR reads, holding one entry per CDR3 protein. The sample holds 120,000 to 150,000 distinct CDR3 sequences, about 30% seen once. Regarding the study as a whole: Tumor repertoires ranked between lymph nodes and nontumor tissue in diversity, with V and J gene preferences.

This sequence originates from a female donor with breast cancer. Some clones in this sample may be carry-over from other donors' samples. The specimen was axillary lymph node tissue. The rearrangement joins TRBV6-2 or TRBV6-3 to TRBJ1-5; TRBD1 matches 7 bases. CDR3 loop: CASSFLVRQGGNQPQHF. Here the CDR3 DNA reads TGTGCCAGCAGTTTCTTAGTTCGCCAGGGGGGCAATCAGCCCCAGCATTTT.